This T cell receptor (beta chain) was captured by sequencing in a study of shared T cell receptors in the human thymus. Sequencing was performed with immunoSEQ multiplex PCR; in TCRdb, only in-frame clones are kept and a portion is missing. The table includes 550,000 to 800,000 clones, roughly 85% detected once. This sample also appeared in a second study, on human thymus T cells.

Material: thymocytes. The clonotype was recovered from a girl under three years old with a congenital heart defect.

CDR3: CASSWWGVGDSLPANYGYTF. The CDR3 bases are TGTGCCAGCAGCTGGTGGGGGGTGGGGGACAGCCTACCGGCTAACTATGGCTACACCTTC. V gene TRBV7-8 combines with J gene TRBJ1-2, with 7 bases that match TRBD1. V lost 4 bases, J lost 0 bases, and 20 bases stayed unmatched. Germline CDR1 SGHVS, CDR2 FQNEAQ. The CDR3 has 20 amino acids.